This is a list of T cell receptor beta chains from one sample in a study of cytomegalovirus exposure and HLA in healthy donors. The assay was immunoSEQ multiplex PCR, and TCRdb's table has in-frame clones only and misses some. The sample lists 100,000 to 150,000 clones; roughly 80% were seen once. The sequencing input was PBMCs. These TCRs come from a female donor in good health and CMV-seronegative. CDR3s include the opening cysteine and the closing phenylalanine or tryptophan. The order of the fields is J gene, clone size, D gene, V gene, CDR3 protein, CDR3 DNA. D genes are given only for firm matches. Expanded clones are given a class, and other clones once, few, many or no size at all.

J: TRBJ1-5
size: few
D: TRBD1
V: TRBV4-1
CDR3: CASSQRGQGDDNQPQHF
DNA: TGCGCCAGCAGCCAACGGGGACAGGGGGACGACAATCAGCCCCAGCATTTT

J: TRBJ1-1
size: -
D: -
V: TRBV7-2
CDR3: CASGLNRNQNTEAFF
DNA: TGTGCCAGCGGATTAAACAGGAACCAGAACACTGAAGCTTTCTTT

J: TRBJ1-2
size: -
D: TRBD1
V: TRBV27
CDR3: CASSAKTGGARGYTF
DNA: TGTGCCAGCAGTGCTAAGACAGGGGGCGCGAGGGGCTACACCTTC

J: TRBJ2-7
size: once
D: -
V: TRBV7-9
CDR3: CASSFPGFSYEQYF
DNA: TGTGCCAGCAGCTTCCCGGGGTTCTCCTACGAGCAGTACTTC

J: TRBJ1-1
size: -
D: -
V: TRBV7-9
CDR3: CASSSTFGSLNTEAFF
DNA: TGTGCCAGCAGCTCAACCTTTGGGAGTCTGAACACTGAAGCTTTCTTT

J: TRBJ1-2
size: -
D: TRBD1
V: TRBV4-1
CDR3: CASSWDSYGYTF
DNA: TGCGCCAGCAGCTGGGACAGCTATGGCTACACCTTC

J: TRBJ1-6
size: -
D: TRBD1
V: TRBV13
CDR3: CASSLAQGAYSPLHF
DNA: TGTGCCAGCAGCTTAGCGCAGGGGGCATATTCACCCCTCCACTTT

J: TRBJ1-5
size: -
D: TRBD1
V: TRBV30
CDR3: CAWDPGQGNNQPQHF
DNA: TGTGCCTGGGATCCGGGACAGGGGAACAATCAGCCCCAGCATTTT

J: TRBJ2-7
size: -
D: TRBD1
V: TRBV25-1
CDR3: CASGETRGKDEQYF
DNA: TGTGCCAGCGGCGAGACCAGGGGGAAGGACGAGCAGTACTTC

J: TRBJ2-3
size: once
D: TRBD2
V: TRBV6-6
CDR3: CASSLGTSPTDTQYF
DNA: TGTGCCAGCAGTTTAGGGACTAGTCCCACAGATACGCAGTATTTT

J: TRBJ2-1
size: -
D: TRBD1
V: TRBV18
CDR3: CASSSQGVASYNEQFF
DNA: TGTGCCAGCTCATCTCAGGGGGTGGCCTCCTACAATGAGCAGTTCTTC

J: TRBJ1-2
size: -
D: TRBD1
V: TRBV6-6
CDR3: CASSRTLGQGAVGYTF
DNA: TGTGCCAGCAGTCGGACTCTTGGACAGGGGGCGGTTGGCTACACCTTC

J: TRBJ2-5
size: -
D: -
V: TRBV11-3
CDR3: CASSSQQQGQETQYF
DNA: TGTGCCAGCAGCTCCCAGCAGCAGGGCCAAGAGACCCAGTACTTC

J: TRBJ2-3
size: -
D: -
V: TRBV7-2
CDR3: CASSFPGADTQYF
DNA: TGTGCCAGCAGCTTCCCGGGAGCAGATACGCAGTATTTT

J: TRBJ2-3
size: -
D: TRBD2
V: TRBV6-5
CDR3: CASSYYGTSGKDTQYF
DNA: TGTGCCAGCAGTTACTACGGGACTAGCGGGAAAGATACGCAGTATTTT

J: TRBJ2-7
size: -
D: TRBD1
V: TRBV7-9
CDR3: CASSSGQGGKREDWEQYF
DNA: TGTGCCAGCAGCTCGGGACAGGGGGGCAAGCGGGAGGACTGGGAGCAGTACTTC

J: TRBJ1-1
size: -
D: -
V: TRBV4-2
CDR3: CASSQVGVNTEAFF
DNA: TGTGCCAGCAGCCAAGTCGGGGTGAACACTGAAGCTTTCTTT